This TCR beta chain was documented in a study of control samples from healthy donors and cancer patients. Germline V gene lookup returns CDR1 SNHLY and CDR2 FYNNEI. V shed 8 bases, J shed 2 bases, and the junction held 13 bases outside the gene matches. This CDR3 region has 16 residues. Clones were read by immunoSEQ multiplex PCR, and TCRdb kept only the in-frame ones, dropping some. The sample consists of some 410,000 clones, over 75% of them appearing once. The clonotype originates from a man aged 40-49 years with head and neck cancer. The chain has TRBV2 and TRBJ2-7; 9 nucleotides line up with TRBD2. The sequenced sample was PBMCs. This CDR3 is CASGRTASGKPYEQYF. The CDR3 DNA is TGTGCCAGCGGAAGAACAGCTAGCGGGAAGCCCTACGAGCAGTACTTC.